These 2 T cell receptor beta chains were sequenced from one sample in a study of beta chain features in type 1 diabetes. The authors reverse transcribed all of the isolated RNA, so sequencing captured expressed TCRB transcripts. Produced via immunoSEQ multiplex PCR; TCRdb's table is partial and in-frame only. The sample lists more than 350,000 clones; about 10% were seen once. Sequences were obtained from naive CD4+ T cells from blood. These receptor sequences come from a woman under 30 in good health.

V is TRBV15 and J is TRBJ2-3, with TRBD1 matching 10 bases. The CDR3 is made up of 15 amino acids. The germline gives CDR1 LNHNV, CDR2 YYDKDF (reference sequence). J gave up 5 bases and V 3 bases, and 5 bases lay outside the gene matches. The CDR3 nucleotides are TGTGCCACCAGCAGCCAGACAGGGGGCAAAGATACGCAGTATTTT. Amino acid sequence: CATSSQTGGKDTQYF. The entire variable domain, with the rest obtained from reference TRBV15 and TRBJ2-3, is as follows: DAMVIQNPRYQVTQFGKPVTLSCSQTLNHNVMYWYQQKSSQAPKLLFHYYDKDFNNEADTPDNFQSRRPNTSFCFLDIRSPGLGDTAMYLCATSSQTGGKDTQYFGPGTRLTVL.

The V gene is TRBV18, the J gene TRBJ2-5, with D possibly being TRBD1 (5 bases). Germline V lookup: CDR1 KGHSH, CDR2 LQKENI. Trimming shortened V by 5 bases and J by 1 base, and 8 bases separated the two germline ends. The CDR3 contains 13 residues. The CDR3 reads CASSGALQETQYF. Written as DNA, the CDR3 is TGTGCCAGCTCAGGGGCCCTCCAAGAGACCCAGTACTTC.